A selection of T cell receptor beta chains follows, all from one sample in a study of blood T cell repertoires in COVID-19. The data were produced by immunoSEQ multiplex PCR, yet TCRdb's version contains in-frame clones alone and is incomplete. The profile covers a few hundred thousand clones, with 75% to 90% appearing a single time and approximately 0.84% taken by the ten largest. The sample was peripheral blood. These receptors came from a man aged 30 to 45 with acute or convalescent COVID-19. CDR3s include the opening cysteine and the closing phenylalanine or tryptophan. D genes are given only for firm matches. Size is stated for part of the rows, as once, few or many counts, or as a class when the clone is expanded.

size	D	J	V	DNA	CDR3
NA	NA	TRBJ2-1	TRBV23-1	TGCGCCAGCAGCCCGAAGCGCGGACACGGTGAGCAGTTCTTC	CASSPKRGHGEQFF
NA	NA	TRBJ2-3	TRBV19	TGTGCCAGTAGTATGGAGGATACGCAGTATTTT	CASSMEDTQYF
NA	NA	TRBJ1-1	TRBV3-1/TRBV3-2	TGTGCCAGCAGCCGGCGGGGGCAGGGTAACACTGAAGCTTTCTTT	CASSRRGQGNTEAFF
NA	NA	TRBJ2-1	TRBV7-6	TGTGCCAGCAGCTTGGGGGGGGCAGCGAACAATGAGCAGTTCTTC	CASSLGGAANNEQFF
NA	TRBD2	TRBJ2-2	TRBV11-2	TGTGCCAGCAGCGTCCCGGGACTATCCTTCTCCGGGGAGCTGTTTTTT	CASSVPGLSFSGELFF
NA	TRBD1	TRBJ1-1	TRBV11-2	TGTGCCAGCAACTTCCGGACAGGGAACACTGAAGCTTTCTTT	CASNFRTGNTEAFF
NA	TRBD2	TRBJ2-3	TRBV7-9	TGTGCCAGCAGCCGGGGACTAGCGGGATCTCATACAGATACGCAGTATTTT	CASSRGLAGSHTDTQYF
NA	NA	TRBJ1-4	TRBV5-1	TGCGCCAGCAGCTTTAACAGAGCTAATGAAAAACTGTTTTTT	CASSFNRANEKLFF
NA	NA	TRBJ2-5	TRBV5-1	TGCGCCAGCAGCCTATTCCCCGCGGAGACCCAGTACTTC	CASSLFPAETQYF
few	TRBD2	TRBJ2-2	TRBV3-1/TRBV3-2	TGTGCCAGCTCCGACTTAGCGGGAACGAACACCGGGGAGCTGTTTTTT	CASSDLAGTNTGELFF
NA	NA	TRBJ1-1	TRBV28	TGTGCCAGCAGTTTATCCGGGGTTGAAGCTTTCTTT	CASSLSGVEAFF
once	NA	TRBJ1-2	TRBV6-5	TGTGCCAGCAGTTCGAACTATGGCTACACCTTC	CASSSNYGYTF
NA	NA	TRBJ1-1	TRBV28	TGTGCCAGCAGTGAACGCCGACAGTCCCCCACTGAAGCTTTCTTT	CASSERRQSPTEAFF
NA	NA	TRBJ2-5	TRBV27	TGTGCCAGCAGTCCCCGTTGGGGGGGGCCAGAGACCCAGTACTTC	CASSPRWGGPETQYF
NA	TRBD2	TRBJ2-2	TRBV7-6	TGTGCCAGCAGCCGTAGCGGGAGAGTAAACACCGGGGAGCTGTTTTTT	CASSRSGRVNTGELFF
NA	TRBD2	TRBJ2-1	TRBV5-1	TGCGCCAGCAGCTTGGTCGGCGGGAGGAGCTACAATGAGCAGTTCTTC	CASSLVGGRSYNEQFF
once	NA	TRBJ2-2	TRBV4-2	TGTGCCAGCAGCCCTAGGACTTCCTCGAACACCGGGGAGCTGTTTTTT	CASSPRTSSNTGELFF
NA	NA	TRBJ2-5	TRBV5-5	TGTGCCAGCAACAGGGTTTTCGGGTCCCAAGAGACCCAGTACTTC	CASNRVFGSQETQYF
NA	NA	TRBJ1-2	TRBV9	TGTGCCAGCAGCGTAGTTGGAGGGGTAGGCTATGGCTACACCTTC	CASSVVGGVGYGYTF
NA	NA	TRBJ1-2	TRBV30	TGTGCCTGGGTCAAGGGAGGGGGCTATGGCTACACCTTC	CAWVKGGGYGYTF
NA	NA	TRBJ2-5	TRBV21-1	TGTGCCAGCAGCAAAGGGCAAAAGCGGGGTTGGGAGACCCAGTACTTC	CASSKGQKRGWETQYF
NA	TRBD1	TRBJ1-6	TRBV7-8	TGTGCCAGCAGCCGAGACAGGGGGTATTCACCCCTCCACTTT	CASSRDRGYSPLHF
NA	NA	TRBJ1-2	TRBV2	TGTGCCAGCAGTGGATGGACACTCTATGGCTACACCTTC	CASSGWTLYGYTF
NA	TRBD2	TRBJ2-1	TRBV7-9	TGTGCCAGCAGCTTAATGAGGACTAGCGGGGGCCGATACAATGAGCAGTTCTTC	CASSLMRTSGGRYNEQFF
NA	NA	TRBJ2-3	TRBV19	TGTGCCAGTAGTATCGGGCGGGGAGATACGCAGTATTTT	CASSIGRGDTQYF
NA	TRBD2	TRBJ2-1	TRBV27	TGTGCCAGCAGTACTCCGACTAGCGGGGCCTCCTACAATGAGCAGTTCTTC	CASSTPTSGASYNEQFF
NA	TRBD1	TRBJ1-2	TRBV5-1	TGCGCCAGCAGCCCGGGACAGGGAGATGGCTACACCTTC	CASSPGQGDGYTF
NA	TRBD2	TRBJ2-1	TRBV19	TGTGCCAGTAGCGCTAGACTAGCGGGGGGTTACAATGAGCAGTTCTTC	CASSARLAGGYNEQFF
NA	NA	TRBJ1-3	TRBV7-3	TGTGCCAGCACCCTTCCTCGCCTTGCGTCCTCTGGAAACACCATATATTTT	CASTLPRLASSGNTIYF